This T cell receptor (beta chain) appears in the sequencing data of a study of T cell responses to AZD1222 COVID-19 vaccine. Whole-study results and caveats: Spike-specific TCR breadth and depth both grew after two AZD1222 doses. Only a handful of people who got AZD1222 tested seropositive at baseline.

Produced via immunoSEQ multiplex PCR; TCRdb's table is partial and in-frame only. The sample consists of about 100,000 clones, around 90% of them appearing once. The CDR3 is 15 residues long. J lost 4 bases, V lost 5 bases, and 6 bases had no gene match. Germline assignment: CDR1 SGHTA and CDR2 FQGNSA. On this clone: Its matching antigen is unknown.

The clonotype originates from an adult in good health. Sequenced here: peripheral blood, sampled on day 0 of AZD1222 vaccination. The gene calls are TRBV7-2 and TRBJ2-7; 12 bases are a match to TRBD2. This chain's CDR3 is CASSPLGLAGYEQYF. The CDR3, as DNA: TGTGCCAGCAGCCCCCTTGGACTAGCGGGGTACGAGCAGTACTTC.